Listed here are 13 T cell receptor beta chains from one sample, sequenced in a study of shared clonotypes between healthy human individuals. Method: immunoSEQ multiplex PCR; TCRdb's copy keeps in-frame clones and lacks some. The repertoire holds about 2.4 million clones, with approximately 94% as singletons. Source material: naive CD4+ T cells from PBMCs. The subset was: CD45RA+ positively selected. The origin of the receptors is a young man in good health. Some clones in this sample may be carry-over from other donors' samples.

The V and J genes are TRBV29-1 and TRBJ2-3; the D gene could be TRBD1 or TRBD2 (5 bases each). The CDR3 contains 12 residues. Germline CDR1 and CDR2: SQVTM and ANQGSEA. V was trimmed by 4 bases and J by 4 bases, leaving 9 bases between them. CDR3 loop: CSVVRGSDTQYF. CDR3 DNA sequence: TGCAGCGTTGTGAGGGGCTCAGATACGCAGTATTTT.

The chain carries TRBV13 and TRBJ2-7; D not resolved. V gave up 2 bases and J gave up 2 bases, with 7 bases separating them. The CDR3 covers 13 residues. Germline V CDR1 and CDR2: PRHDT, FYEKMQ (reference sequence). CDR3 sequence (DNA): TGTGCCAGCAGCTTACGACGGACCTACGAGCAGTACTTC. This encodes CASSLRRTYEQYF.

This chain links TRBV28 with TRBJ2-2; D unclear. Germline values: CDR1 MDHEN, CDR2 SYDVKM. Between the trimmed V and J ends, which lost 5 bases and 4 bases, there was a span of 8 bases. The CDR3 runs to 13 residues. The CDR3 bases are TGTGCCAGCAGTGACACGAGCACCGGGGAGCTGTTTTTT. It codes for CASSDTSTGELFF.

V is TRBV5-1 and J is TRBJ2-5; no definite D call. This CDR3 comprises 14 residues. Germline CDR1 and CDR2: SGHRS and YFSETQ. V was cut by 5 bases and J by 1 base, with 12 bases left in between. CDR3 nucleotides: TGCGCCAGCAGTTTCGGTGTTAGCCAAGAGACCCAGTACTTC. This encodes CASSFGVSQETQYF.

The chain uses TRBV5-6 and TRBJ2-7, with D maybe TRBD2 (5 bases). Trimming stripped 4 bases from V and 7 bases from J, with 9 bases between. The CDR3 runs to 11 residues. The germline gives CDR1 SGHDT, CDR2 YYEEEE. The CDR3 DNA sequence: TGTGCCAGCAGCATACGGACTGAGCAGTACTTC. Its protein is CASSIRTEQYF.

Here the CDR3 DNA reads TGTGCCAGCAGCCAGGGGGTTTTTGGAAACACCATATATTTT. This gives the protein CASSQGVFGNTIYF. The V gene is TRBV6-1, the J gene TRBJ1-3, with 7 bases lining up with TRBD1. CDR1 and CDR2 (germline): MNHNS, SASEGT. V lost 6 bases and J lost 3; bases outside the gene matches: 5. CDR3 length: 14 residues.

The chain is built from TRBV13 and TRBJ2-2; D is ambiguous. Between the trimmed V and J ends, which lost 4 bases and 3 bases, there was a span of 15 bases. Germline V gene lookup returns CDR1 PRHDT and CDR2 FYEKMQ (reference sequence). CDR3 length: 16 amino acids. In nucleotides, the CDR3 is TGTGCCAGCAGCTCTTCACTTATAGGCTACACCGGGGAGCTGTTTTTT. Its translation: CASSSSLIGYTGELFF.

This chain links TRBV28 with TRBJ1-1; 7 positions match TRBD1. Germline-derived CDR1 and CDR2 are MDHEN and SYDVKM. V shed 7 bases and J 4 bases; nucleotides not matched to a gene: 9. The CDR3 sequence is 14 residues long. The CDR3 sequence is CASTSDRVGTEAFF. Here the CDR3 DNA reads TGTGCCAGCACCTCCGACAGGGTTGGCACTGAAGCTTTCTTT.

This rearrangement joins TRBV5-4 to TRBJ2-7; a weak D match, TRBD2 (6 bases). V was cut by 0 bases and J by 2 bases, with 12 bases left in between. CDR3 length equals 15 residues. Germline V lookup: CDR1 SGHNT, CDR2 YYREEE (reference sequence). This CDR3 reads CASSLGGERAYEQYF. For the CDR3, the DNA is TGTGCCAGCAGCTTGGGGGGGGAAAGGGCCTACGAGCAGTACTTC.

The genes are TRBV7-2 and TRBJ2-2; tentatively, D is TRBD1 (5 bases). The CDR3 loop spans 15 amino acids. From germline, CDR1 is SGHTA and CDR2 FQGNSA. The V end was cut by 6 bases, the J end by 6 bases, with 17 bases between. The CDR3: CASSFRSGSPGELFF. CDR3 DNA sequence: TGTGCCAGCAGTTTCCGGTCAGGGTCCCCCGGGGAGCTGTTTTTT.

This clone was seen more than once but under ten times. The chain has TRBV7-9 and TRBJ1-1; the D is unclear. Germline CDR1 and CDR2: SEHNR and FQNEAQ (reference sequence). This CDR3 comprises 14 residues. Trimming pared 8 bases from V and 3 bases from J, leaving 16 bases between. The CDR3 nucleotides read TGTGCCAGCGGGGTCGGAAAAAGATACACTGAAGCTTTCTTT. It encodes CASGVGKRYTEAFF.

This clone was detected once. The chain uses TRBV11-2 and TRBJ1-3; tentatively, D is TRBD1 (5 bases). Germline-derived CDR1 and CDR2 are SGHAT and FQNNGV. V was shortened by 6 bases and J by 2 bases, with 8 bases between the two germline ends. CDR3 length: 13 residues. The chain's CDR3 is CASSSGTGNTIYF. CDR3 nucleotide sequence: TGTGCCAGCAGTTCAGGGACTGGAAACACCATATATTTT.

This chain joins TRBV29-1 and TRBJ2-3, with a tentative D call TRBD1 (6 bases). Germline V gene sequence: CDR1 SQVTM, CDR2 ANQGSEA. The CDR3 is made up of 16 amino acids. V was shortened by 4 bases and J by 0 bases, with 17 bases between the two germline ends. The CDR3 DNA reads as TGCAGCGTTGGTCCGGTAAGGGGGATTAGCACAGATACGCAGTATTTT. Its protein product is CSVGPVRGISTDTQYF.